The T cell receptor beta chain under discussion was sequenced for a study of technical replicates of blood from several donors (dated by TCRdb to about 2017). Comments on this clone: Its antigen is currently not known. No quality values exist for individual bases; no much larger clone is one base distant.

Its CDR3 holds 15 amino acids, cysteine through phenylalanine. Solely the CDR3 DNA is kept, with 45 bases framed from the first base. Looking up the germline V gene (reference sequence) yields CDR1 GTSNPN and CDR2 SVGIG. V ends up 0 bases short and J 8 bases short, with an unmatched junction base count of 5. The library was prepared using the immunoSEQ multiplex PCR assay. TCRdb carries this immuneACCESS record with in-frame sequences only. Its versions omit some clonotypes, under half of them owing to an unresolved V gene in the studies checked, with the rest unexplained. The sample has some 84,000 clones on record, roughly nine tenths of them singletons. Around 0.42% of the sample lies in the top ten.

The source of this sequence is a human donor in good health. The chain is encoded by TRBV30 joined to TRBJ1-4; TRBD1 matches 11 bases in the middle. Sequenced input: T cells isolated from PBMCs. The bases read TGTGCCTGGAGTGTGTCCGGGACAGGGGGGGAAAAACTGTTTTTT. Translated, it gives CAWSVSGTGGEKLFF.